Described below is a single T cell receptor (beta chain) sequence and its context. Its matching antigen is unknown. Documented time point: week 11, during vaccination. In the vaccine, a single dose held 300 ug of the mutant IDH1 20-mer peptide, along with topical imiquimod. Some clones are missing from TCRdb's copy, which holds only in-frame ones; the method was immunoSEQ multiplex PCR. The sample holds around 24,000 clones, about 80% seen once. Germline CDR1 WNHNN, CDR2 SYGVQD (reference sequence). The V gene lost 3 bases and the J gene lost 5 bases, with 5 bases spanning the gap. The CDR3 totals 12 residues. This entry is derived from a study of a mutant IDH1 vaccine in newly diagnosed glioma. Study-level background: Radiotherapy alone preceded vaccination by 4-6 weeks; alternatively, vaccination started with temozolomide cycles. Earlier therapy was either radiotherapy, temozolomide, or both, and most got both.

General study points: Pseudoprogression seemed unlinked to shifts in top peripheral T cell clonotypes.

The clonotype originates from a man in his forties or fifties with glioma. The chain uses TRBV10-1 and TRBJ2-1; D is uncertain. The sequencing used PBMCs, collected from a glioma patient whose treatment included an IDH1 peptide vaccine. Here the CDR3 reads CASSDWNNEQFF. In nucleotides, the CDR3 is TGCGCCAGCAGTGACTGGAACAATGAGCAGTTCTTC.